Here is one TCR beta chain with its context. The sample comes from a study of T cell changes during pregnancy in multiple sclerosis. Germline values: CDR1 SGHRS, CDR2 YFSETQ. This CDR3 has 17 amino acids. V lost 0 bases and J lost 6; bases outside the gene matches: 9. The assay was immunoSEQ multiplex PCR, and TCRdb's table has in-frame clones only and misses some. The table lists approximately 23,000 clones, 80% to 90% of them singletons. This clonotype was obtained from a female donor with multiple sclerosis, enrolled in a pregnancy study. The specimen comprised CD8+ T cells from peripheral blood mononuclear cells, sampled in the first trimester of pregnancy. The chain uses TRBV5-1 and TRBJ2-1, with TRBD1 matching over 10 bases. CDR3 sequence: CASSLAGGWTGGNEQFF. CDR3 nucleotides: TGCGCCAGCAGCTTGGCCGGTGGTTGGACAGGGGGCAATGAGCAGTTCTTC.